This T cell receptor beta chain was found in a study of T cells after yellow fever vaccination. This clonotype was seen at least ten times. The CDR3 is 18 residues long. Trimming took off 5 bases at V and 2 bases at J, with 25 bases between the two ends. Germline CDR1 is DFQATT and CDR2 is SNEGSKA (reference sequence). TCRdb re-called the 5' RACE reads with MiXCR, one entry per CDR3 protein. The sample has 200,000 to 300,000 distinct CDR3 sequences, 10% to 15% seen once; the top ten hold about 0.51%. This TCR was sampled from a man aged 30 to 45 who received the YFV17D yellow fever vaccine. The chain uses TRBV20-1 and TRBJ2-1; D might be TRBD2 (5 bases). Sample: CD4+ T cells sorted from PBMCs, taken 45 days after the yellow fever booster vaccination. The CDR3 loop is CSAGSPERGIPPYNEQFF. The CDR3 nucleotides read TGCAGTGCTGGCTCCCCGGAACGGGGAATCCCCCCCTACAATGAGCAGTTCTTC.